What follows is one T cell receptor beta chain and its context. This CDR3 region has 10 residues. CDR1 and CDR2 (germline): GTSNPN, SVGIG (reference sequence). V was clipped by 5 bases and J by 5 bases, with 5 bases between them. This sample was taken from a study of blood T cell repertoires in COVID-19. Study details: COVID-19 samples, acute and convalescent, were from the United States, Italy and Spain. PBMCs, B-cell-depleted T cells, or T cells provided the cDNA or gDNA that made up the material.

Assay: immunoSEQ multiplex PCR; the TCRdb copy retains only in-frame clones and omits some. The repertoire holds 200,000 to 300,000 clones, with about 86% as singletons. The clonotype comes from a man aged 25 to 40 with active or convalescent COVID-19. The source material was peripheral blood. The chain carries TRBV30 and TRBJ2-3, with D maybe TRBD2 (5 bases). Here the CDR3 DNA reads TGTGCCTGGCGGGGAGATACGCAGTATTTT. This encodes CAWRGDTQYF.